This T cell receptor (beta chain) was sequenced in a study of regulatory T cells in long-lasting Graves disease. The time point was: newly diagnosed GD, antithyroid drugs for less than 3 months. PBMC-derived RNA was used for the TCR library. iRepertoire HTBI primers and Arm-PCR of CDR3 regions built TCR beta libraries. TCRdb independently ran MiXCR on the multiplex PCR reads; one entry per CDR3 protein. The sample includes fewer than 350,000 distinct CDR3 sequences, about a sixth of them seen just once. The germline V gene has CDR1 MDHEN and CDR2 SYDVKM. Losses at the gene ends were 6 bases for V and 0 bases for J; bases not matched to a gene: 11. CDR3 length: 17 amino acids.

The sequence was obtained from a female donor with Graves disease. The sample in question was peripheral blood mononuclear cells (PBMCs), obtained at new diagnosis, from a patient treated with antithyroid drugs. The J gene is TRBJ2-3, the V gene TRBV28; 8 bases are a match to TRBD2. The CDR3 spells CASRPPYSGKSTDTQYF. The CDR3 nucleotides read TGTGCCAGCAGACCACCCTATAGCGGGAAGAGCACAGATACGCAGTATTTT. The full variable domain, with the rest looked up from reference TRBV28 and TRBJ2-3, is DVKVTQSSRYLVKRTGEKVFLECVQDMDHENMFWYRQDPGLGLRLIYFSYDVKMKEKGDIPEGYSVSREKKERFSLILESASTNQTSMYLCASRPPYSGKSTDTQYFGPGTRLTVL.